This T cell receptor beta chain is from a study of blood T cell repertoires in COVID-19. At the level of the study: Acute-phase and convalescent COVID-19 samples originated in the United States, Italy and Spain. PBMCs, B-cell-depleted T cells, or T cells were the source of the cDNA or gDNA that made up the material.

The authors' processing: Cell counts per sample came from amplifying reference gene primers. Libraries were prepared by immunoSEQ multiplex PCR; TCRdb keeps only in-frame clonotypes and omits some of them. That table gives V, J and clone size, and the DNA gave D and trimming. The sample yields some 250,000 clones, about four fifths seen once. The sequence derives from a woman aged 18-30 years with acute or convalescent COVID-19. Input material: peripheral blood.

CDR3 loop: CASSLDQGAEAFF. Written as DNA, the CDR3 is TGTGCCAGCAGCTTAGATCAAGGGGCTGAAGCTTTCTTT. J is TRBJ1-1 and V is TRBV11-3; D may be TRBD1 (5 bases). Germline V gene lookup returns CDR1 SGHNT and CDR2 YENEEA. The ends were cut back, 0 bases at V and 6 bases at J, with 8 bases in the middle. The CDR3 contains 13 residues.